Listed below are T cell receptor beta chains from one sample, sequenced in a study of regulatory T cells in long-lasting Graves disease. TCRdb re-derived calls from the multiplex PCR reads in MiXCR, one entry per CDR3 protein. Of 500,000 to 800,000 distinct CDR3 sequences in the sample, about 30% were seen once. The specimen comprised peripheral blood mononuclear cells (PBMCs), sampled when the disease was refractory, from a patient treated with antithyroid drugs. Receptors originate from a female donor with Graves disease. CDR3s include the opening cysteine and the closing phenylalanine or tryptophan. Each record gives: D gene, clone size, J gene, V gene, CDR3 DNA, CDR3 protein. The D gene is left open where the match is weak. Only some rows state a clone size, as once, few, many or a class for expanded clones.

>TRBD2|few|TRBJ2-7|TRBV20-1
TGCAGTGCTAACTGGGCTAGCGGGAGCTCCTACGAGCAGTACTTC
CSANWASGSSYEQYF
>.|.|TRBJ2-2|TRBV4-1
TGCGCCAGCAGCCAAGATCCCCACCCGGGCGGGGAGCTGTTTTTT
CASSQDPHPGGELFF
>.|few|TRBJ2-5|TRBV11-1
TGTGCCAGCAGCTTAAGTCCCCGGGACCCCCAAGAGACCCAGTACTTC
CASSLSPRDPQETQYF
>.|.|TRBJ1-6|TRBV6-1
TGTGCCAGCAGTGGGTACCGGGACCGGAGCTCCTATAATTCACCCCTCCACTTT
CASSGYRDRSSYNSPLHF
>TRBD2|many|TRBJ2-5|TRBV6-1
TGTGCCAGCAGAGATGACTCGGTAGCGGGAGAAGAGACCCAGTACTTC
CASRDDSVAGEETQYF
>TRBD1|.|TRBJ2-1|TRBV6-2/TRBV6-3
TGTGCCAGCAGTTACCAGGGGGACAGCCCCTACAATGAGCAGTTCTTC
CASSYQGDSPYNEQFF
>.|.|TRBJ1-2|TRBV2
TGTGCCGGCAGTGAAGCGCTTTTCTATGGCTACACCTTC
CAGSEALFYGYTF
>TRBD2|once|TRBJ2-2|TRBV5-1
TGCGCCAGCAGAAGAACTAGCGGGAGGAGACAAGGATCCCAGGAGCTGTTTTTT
CASRRTSGRRQGSQELFF
>TRBD2|few|TRBJ2-3|TRBV7-6
TGTGCCAGCAGCTCTACCGGGGGGTACACAGATACGCAGTATTTT
CASSSTGGYTDTQYF
>.|.|TRBJ2-5|TRBV20-1
TGCAGTGCTGGAAGCAGGTGGGAAGAGACCCAGTACTTC
CSAGSRWEETQYF
>TRBD1|.|TRBJ1-4|TRBV5-1
TGTGCCAGCAGCTTAGGGACAGCAACTAATGAAAAACTGTTTTTT
CASSLGTATNEKLFF
>TRBD1|once|TRBJ2-7|TRBV27
TGTGCCAGCAGTTTAACATGGGACAGGGCCTACGAGCAGTACTTC
CASSLTWDRAYEQYF
>.|few|TRBJ1-2|TRBV3-1
TGTGCCAGCAGCCCTCCTTACCCCACAGGTACAGCTAACTATGGCTACACCTTC
CASSPPYPTGTANYGYTF
>.|many|TRBJ1-2|TRBV28
TGTGCCAGCAGTTGGACCCTCCCCTATGGCTACACCTTC
CASSWTLPYGYTF
>.|.|TRBJ1-1|TRBV6-2/TRBV6-3
TGTGCCAGCAGTTACTCGGCCCGGCATATGAACGCTGAAGCTTTCTTT
CASSYSARHMNAEAFF
>.|.|TRBJ2-5|TRBV20-1
TGCAGTGCGGCGAGGTACCAAGAGACCCAGTACTTC
CSAARYQETQYF
>.|many|TRBJ1-4|TRBV2
TGTGCCAGCAGCGCGGACTTAGGAAATGAAAAACTGTTTTTT
CASSADLGNEKLFF
>TRBD1|once|TRBJ1-6|TRBV11-3
TGTGCCAGCAGCCGCCACTTCAACAGGGGGCTGTTGGCACCCCTCCACTTT
CASSRHFNRGLLAPLHF
>.|.|TRBJ1-1|TRBV12-3/TRBV12-4
TGTGCCAGCAGTTTTGGGGGGCTAGACACTGAAGCTTTCTTT
CASSFGGLDTEAFF
>.|.|TRBJ1-2|TRBV7-2
TGTGCCAGCAGCCACGCGGGGGTATATGGCTACACCTTC
CASSHAGVYGYTF
>TRBD1|.|TRBJ2-5|TRBV12-3/TRBV12-4
TGTGCCAGCAATAACAGGGGGCTGGAGACCCAGTACTTC
CASNNRGLETQYF
>TRBD1|many|TRBJ1-5|TRBV12-3/TRBV12-4
TGTGCCAGCAGGGGGACAGGGGGCGATCAGCCCCAGCATTTT
CASRGTGGDQPQHF
>.|few|TRBJ2-1|TRBV28
TGTGCCAGCGACAAGGGCCTCAGCTCCTACAATGAGCAGTTCTTC
CASDKGLSSYNEQFF
>.|.|TRBJ1-1|TRBV6-1
TGTGCCAGCAGTGCACAACACACTGAAGCTTTCTTT
CASSAQHTEAFF
>.|.|TRBJ2-6|TRBV30
TGTGCCTGGAGTGTACCGGGGCGCGGGGCCAACGTCCTGACTTTC
CAWSVPGRGANVLTF
>TRBD1|.|TRBJ1-5|TRBV18
TGTGCCAGCTCACCACCAGAGGGGGCAGATAGGCAGCCCCAGCATTTT
CASSPPEGADRQPQHF
>.|.|TRBJ2-7|TRBV18
TGTGCCAGCTCACCACCGGGCAGAATGACCTACGAGCAGTACTTC
CASSPPGRMTYEQYF
>.|.|TRBJ1-1|TRBV5-5
TGTGCCAGCAGACCCGTCCAAACTGAAGCTTTCTTT
CASRPVQTEAFF
>TRBD1|.|TRBJ1-5|TRBV12-3/TRBV12-4
TGTGCCAGCAGCTTTCAACAGGGGGCTAATCAGCCCCAGCATTTT
CASSFQQGANQPQHF
>.|many|TRBJ1-5|TRBV7-9
TGTGCCAGCAGTTTAGTAGGTAGCAATCAGCCCCAGCATTTT
CASSLVGSNQPQHF
>.|few|TRBJ2-7|TRBV12-3/TRBV12-4
TGTGCCAGCAGCCCTCTCCCCGGACGAACCCACGAGCAGTACTTC
CASSPLPGRTHEQYF
>.|few|TRBJ1-6|TRBV28
TGTGCCAGCAGTCTACCACAGGGACGGAATTCACCCCTCCACTTT
CASSLPQGRNSPLHF
>.|.|TRBJ1-4|TRBV3-1
TGTGCCAGCAGTCGCGATCCGGGGCCGGGACCATCAACTAATGAAAAACTGTTTTTT
CASSRDPGPGPSTNEKLFF
>TRBD2|.|TRBJ2-7|TRBV4-2
TGTGCCAGCAGCCAAGAGAGGACTAGCGGGACCCTACAGAGCTCCTACGAGCAGTACTTC
CASSQERTSGTLQSSYEQYF
>TRBD1|few|TRBJ2-6|TRBV28
TGTGCCAGCAGCCAGGGGGCATCTGGGGCCAACGTCCTGACTTTC
CASSQGASGANVLTF
>.|many|TRBJ1-4|TRBV20-1
TGCAGTGCTAGAGAGGGGGCAACTAATGAAAAACTGTTTTTT
CSAREGATNEKLFF
>TRBD1|.|TRBJ1-1|TRBV20-1
TGCAGTGCTTCATCCGGACAGGGTTACGCTGAAGCTTTCTTT
CSASSGQGYAEAFF